The TCR beta chain under discussion was sequenced for a study of cytomegalovirus exposure and HLA in healthy donors. Across the whole study: Approximately 180 million T cells yielded more than 90 million unique TCR beta sequences, as an earlier analysis found.

Study outcomes and limitations: Despite most TCR sequences being rare, some public TCRs occurred in many donors. Several of the most significant clusters appeared linked to common viral pathogens, based on a later analysis.

On this clone itself: Its cognate antigen is unknown.

A multiplex PCR was run with 60 Vbeta primers and 13 Jbeta primers. Only in-frame clones appear in the TCRdb table, and some are missing; sequencing was by immunoSEQ multiplex PCR. Its table lists more than 40,000 clones. The germline V gene encodes CDR1 KGHSH and CDR2 LQKENI. CDR3 length: 14 amino acids. V shed 3 bases and J 4 bases; nucleotides not matched to a gene: 3. The sequence came from a female donor in good health and CMV-seronegative. Material for sequencing was PBMCs. V gene TRBV18 combines with J gene TRBJ1-1; 9 nucleotides agree with TRBD1. CDR3 loop: CASSPKDRGTEAFF. CDR3 nucleotide sequence: TGTGCCAGCTCACCTAAGGACAGGGGCACTGAAGCTTTCTTT.